Included here is one T cell receptor beta chain sequence, with context. The data stem from a study of T cell changes during pregnancy in multiple sclerosis. The CDR3 runs to 18 residues. Germline loops: CDR1 SEHNR, CDR2 FQNEAQ (reference sequence). V lost 1 base and J lost 1; bases outside the gene matches: 9. The protocol was immunoSEQ multiplex PCR, while the TCRdb copy is restricted to in-frame clones and leaves out a portion. The sample carries approximately 50,000 clones, 91% recorded once. This chain connects TRBV7-9 to TRBJ2-2; 7 bases match TRBD2. The sequence came from a female donor with multiple sclerosis, enrolled in a pregnancy study. The material was CD8+ T cells from peripheral blood mononuclear cells, obtained after pregnancy. CDR3 sequence reads: CASSLGLAGEVNTGELFF. DNA of the CDR3: TGTGCCAGCAGCTTAGGATTGGCGGGGGAAGTGAACACCGGGGAGCTGTTTTTT.